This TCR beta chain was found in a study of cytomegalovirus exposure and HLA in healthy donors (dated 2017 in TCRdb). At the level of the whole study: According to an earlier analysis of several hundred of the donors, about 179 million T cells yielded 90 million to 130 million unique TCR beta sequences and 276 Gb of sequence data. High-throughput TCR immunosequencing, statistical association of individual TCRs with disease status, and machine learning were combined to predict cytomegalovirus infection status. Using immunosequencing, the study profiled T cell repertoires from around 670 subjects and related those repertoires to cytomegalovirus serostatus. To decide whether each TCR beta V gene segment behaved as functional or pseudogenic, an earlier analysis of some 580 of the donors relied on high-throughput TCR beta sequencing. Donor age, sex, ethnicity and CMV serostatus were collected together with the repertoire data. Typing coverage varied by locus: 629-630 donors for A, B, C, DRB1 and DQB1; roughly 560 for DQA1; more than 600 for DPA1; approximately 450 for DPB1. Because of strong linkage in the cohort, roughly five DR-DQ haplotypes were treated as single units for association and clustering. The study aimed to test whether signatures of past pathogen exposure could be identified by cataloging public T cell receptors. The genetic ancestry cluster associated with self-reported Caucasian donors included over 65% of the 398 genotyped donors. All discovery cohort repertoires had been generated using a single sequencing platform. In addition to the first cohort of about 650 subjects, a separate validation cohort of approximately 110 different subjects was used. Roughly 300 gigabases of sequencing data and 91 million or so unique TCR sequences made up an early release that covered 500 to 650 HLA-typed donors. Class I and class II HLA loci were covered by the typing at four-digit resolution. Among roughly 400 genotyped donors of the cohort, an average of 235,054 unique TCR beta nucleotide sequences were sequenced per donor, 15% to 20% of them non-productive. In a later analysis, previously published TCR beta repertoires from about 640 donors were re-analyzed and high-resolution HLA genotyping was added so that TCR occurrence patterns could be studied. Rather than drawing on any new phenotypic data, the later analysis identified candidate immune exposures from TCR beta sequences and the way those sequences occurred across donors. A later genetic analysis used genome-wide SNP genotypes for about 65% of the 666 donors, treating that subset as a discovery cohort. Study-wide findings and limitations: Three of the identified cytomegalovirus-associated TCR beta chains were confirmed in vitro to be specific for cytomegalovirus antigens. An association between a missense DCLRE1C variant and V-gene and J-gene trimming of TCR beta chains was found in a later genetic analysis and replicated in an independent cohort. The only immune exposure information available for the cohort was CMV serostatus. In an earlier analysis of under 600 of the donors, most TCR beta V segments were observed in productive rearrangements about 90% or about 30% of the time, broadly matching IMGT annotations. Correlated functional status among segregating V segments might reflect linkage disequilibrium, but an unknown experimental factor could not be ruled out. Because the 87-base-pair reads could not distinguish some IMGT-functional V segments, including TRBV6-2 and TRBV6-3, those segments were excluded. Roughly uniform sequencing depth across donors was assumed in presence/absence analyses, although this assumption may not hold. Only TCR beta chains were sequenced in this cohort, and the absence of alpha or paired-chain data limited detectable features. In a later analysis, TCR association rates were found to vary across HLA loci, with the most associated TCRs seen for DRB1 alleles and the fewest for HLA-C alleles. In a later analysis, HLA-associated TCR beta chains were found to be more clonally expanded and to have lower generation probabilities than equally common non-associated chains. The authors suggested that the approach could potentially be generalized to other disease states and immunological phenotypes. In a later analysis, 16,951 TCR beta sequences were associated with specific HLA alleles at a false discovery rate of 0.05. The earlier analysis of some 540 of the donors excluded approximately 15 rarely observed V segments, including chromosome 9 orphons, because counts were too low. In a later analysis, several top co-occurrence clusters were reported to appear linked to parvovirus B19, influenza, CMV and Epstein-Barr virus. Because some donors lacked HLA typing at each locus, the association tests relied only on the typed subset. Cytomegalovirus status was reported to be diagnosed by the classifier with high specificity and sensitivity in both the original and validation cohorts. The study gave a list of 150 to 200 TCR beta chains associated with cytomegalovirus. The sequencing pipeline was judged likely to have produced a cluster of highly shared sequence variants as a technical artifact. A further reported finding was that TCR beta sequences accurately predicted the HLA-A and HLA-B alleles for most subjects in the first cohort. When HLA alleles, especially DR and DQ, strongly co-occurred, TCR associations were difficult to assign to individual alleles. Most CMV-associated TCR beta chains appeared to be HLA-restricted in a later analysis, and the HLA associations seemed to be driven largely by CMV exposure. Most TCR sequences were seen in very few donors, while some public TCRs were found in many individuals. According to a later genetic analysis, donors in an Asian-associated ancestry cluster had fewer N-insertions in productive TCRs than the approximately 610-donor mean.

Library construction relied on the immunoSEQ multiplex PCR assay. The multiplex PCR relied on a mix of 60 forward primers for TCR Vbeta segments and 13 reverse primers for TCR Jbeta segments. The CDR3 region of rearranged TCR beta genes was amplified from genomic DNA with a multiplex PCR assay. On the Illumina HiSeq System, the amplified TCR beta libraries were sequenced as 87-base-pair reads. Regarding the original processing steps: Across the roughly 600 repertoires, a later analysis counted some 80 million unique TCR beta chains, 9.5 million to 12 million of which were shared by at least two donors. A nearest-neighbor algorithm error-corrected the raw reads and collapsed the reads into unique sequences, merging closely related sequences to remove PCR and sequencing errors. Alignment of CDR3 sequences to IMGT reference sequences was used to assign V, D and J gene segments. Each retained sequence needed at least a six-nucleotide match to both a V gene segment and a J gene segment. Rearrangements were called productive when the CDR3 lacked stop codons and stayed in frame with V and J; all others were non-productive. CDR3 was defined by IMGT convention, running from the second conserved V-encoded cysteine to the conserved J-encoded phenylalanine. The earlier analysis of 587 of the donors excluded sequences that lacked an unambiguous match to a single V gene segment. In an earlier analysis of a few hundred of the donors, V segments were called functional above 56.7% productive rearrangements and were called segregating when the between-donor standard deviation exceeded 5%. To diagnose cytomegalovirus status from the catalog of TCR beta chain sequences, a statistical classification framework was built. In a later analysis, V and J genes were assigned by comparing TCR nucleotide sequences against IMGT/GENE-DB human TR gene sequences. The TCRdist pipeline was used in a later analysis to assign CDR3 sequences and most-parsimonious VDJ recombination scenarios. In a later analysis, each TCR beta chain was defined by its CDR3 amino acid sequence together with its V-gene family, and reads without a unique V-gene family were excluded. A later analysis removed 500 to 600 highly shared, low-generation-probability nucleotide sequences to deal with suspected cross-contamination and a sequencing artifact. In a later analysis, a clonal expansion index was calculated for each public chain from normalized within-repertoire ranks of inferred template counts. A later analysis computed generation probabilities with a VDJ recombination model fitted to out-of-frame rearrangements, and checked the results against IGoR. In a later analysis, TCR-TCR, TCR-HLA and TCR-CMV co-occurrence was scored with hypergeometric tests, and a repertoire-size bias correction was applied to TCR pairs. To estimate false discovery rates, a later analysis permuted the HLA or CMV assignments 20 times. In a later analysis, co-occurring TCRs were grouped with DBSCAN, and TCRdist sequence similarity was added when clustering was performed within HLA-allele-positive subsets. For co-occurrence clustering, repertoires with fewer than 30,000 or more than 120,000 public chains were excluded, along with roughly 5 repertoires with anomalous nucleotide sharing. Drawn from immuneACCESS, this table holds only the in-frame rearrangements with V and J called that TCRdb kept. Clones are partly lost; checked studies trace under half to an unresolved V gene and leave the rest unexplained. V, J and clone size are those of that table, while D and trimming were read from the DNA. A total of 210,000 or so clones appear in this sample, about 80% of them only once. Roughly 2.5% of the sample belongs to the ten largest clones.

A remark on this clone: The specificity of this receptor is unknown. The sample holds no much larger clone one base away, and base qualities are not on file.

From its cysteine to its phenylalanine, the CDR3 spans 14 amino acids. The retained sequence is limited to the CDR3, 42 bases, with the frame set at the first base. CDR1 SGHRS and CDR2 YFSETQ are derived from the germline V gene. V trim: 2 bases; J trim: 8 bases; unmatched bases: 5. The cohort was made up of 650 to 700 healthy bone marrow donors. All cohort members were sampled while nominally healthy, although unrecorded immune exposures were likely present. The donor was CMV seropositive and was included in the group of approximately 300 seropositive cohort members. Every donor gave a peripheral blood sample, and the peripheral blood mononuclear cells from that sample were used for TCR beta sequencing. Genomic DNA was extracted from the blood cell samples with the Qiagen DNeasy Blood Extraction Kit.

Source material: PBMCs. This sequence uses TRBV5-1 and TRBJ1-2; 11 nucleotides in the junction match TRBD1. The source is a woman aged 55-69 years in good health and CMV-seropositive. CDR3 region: CASSFTGTGGGYTF. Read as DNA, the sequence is TGCGCCAGCAGCTTCACCGGGACAGGGGGGGGCTACACCTTC.